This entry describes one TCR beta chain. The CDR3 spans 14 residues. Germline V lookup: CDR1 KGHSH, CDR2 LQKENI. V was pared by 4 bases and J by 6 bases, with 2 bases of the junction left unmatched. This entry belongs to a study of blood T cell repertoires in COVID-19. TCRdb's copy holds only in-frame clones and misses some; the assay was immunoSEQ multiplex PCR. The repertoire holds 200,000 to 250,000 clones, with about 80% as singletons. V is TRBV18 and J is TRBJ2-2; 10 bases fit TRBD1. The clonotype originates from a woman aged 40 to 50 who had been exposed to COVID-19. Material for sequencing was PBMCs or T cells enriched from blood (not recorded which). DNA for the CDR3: TGTGCCAGCTCACGGGACAGGGGATCCGGGGAGCTGTTTTTT. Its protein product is CASSRDRGSGELFF.